The subject of this entry is one TCR beta chain. The data stem from a study of beta chain features in type 1 diabetes. V shed 2 bases and J shed 6 bases, with 12 bases lying between them. The V gene's germline CDR1 is SGDLS and CDR2 YYNGEE. The CDR3 covers 13 residues. TCRB transcripts that were expressed got sequenced, as all of the isolated RNA had been reverse transcribed. TCRdb's table, derived via immunoSEQ multiplex PCR, lists solely in-frame clones and lacks some. The data hold 350,000 to 400,000 clones, with approximately 15% observed a single time. J is TRBJ2-7 and V is TRBV9; D possibly corresponds to TRBD1 (6 bases). The receptor's source is a woman younger than 30 in good health. The sequencing input was naive CD4+ T cells from blood. The CDR3: CASSVRGVREQYF. CDR3 nucleotide sequence: TGTGCCAGCAGCGTCAGGGGAGTGCGCGAGCAGTACTTC.